This TCR beta chain was sequenced for a study of vaccination effects on CD4 cells after COVID-19. Study-level information: The ViraFEST assay expanded antigen-specific CD4+ T cells with viral peptide pools before sequencing.

CDR3 length: 15 residues. V trimming: 5 bases; J trimming: 3 bases; junction bases outside the gene matches: 8. CDR1 and CDR2 from the germline V gene are SGHRS and YFSETQ. Note on this clone: Its matching antigen is unknown.

Profiled with immunoSEQ multiplex PCR; TCRdb holds only in-frame clones, not every one. The sample shows some 31,000 clones, 70% of them seen only once. Researchers isolated CD4+ T cells once 9 to 11 days of culture had elapsed. This receptor was taken from a human donor who received a COVID-19 vaccine. Sequencing was performed on CD4+ T cells from PBMCs cultured without peptide, taken before COVID-19 vaccination. J is TRBJ2-7 and V is TRBV5-1, with 10 bases identical to TRBD1. CDR3 in amino acids: CASRLGTGEVYEQYF. CDR3 coding DNA: TGCGCCAGCAGACTTGGGACAGGGGAGGTCTACGAGCAGTACTTC.